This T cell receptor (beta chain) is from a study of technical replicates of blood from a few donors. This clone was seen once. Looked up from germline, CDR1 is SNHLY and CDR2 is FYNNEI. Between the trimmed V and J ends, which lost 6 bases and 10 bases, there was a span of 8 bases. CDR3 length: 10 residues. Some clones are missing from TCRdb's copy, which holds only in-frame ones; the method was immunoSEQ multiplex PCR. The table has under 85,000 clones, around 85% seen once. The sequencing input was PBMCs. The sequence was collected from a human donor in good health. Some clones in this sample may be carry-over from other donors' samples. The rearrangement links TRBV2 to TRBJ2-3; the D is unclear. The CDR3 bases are TGTGCCAGCAGAGGAGAAGCGCAGTATTTT. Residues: CASRGEAQYF.